These T cell receptor beta chains were read from a single sample in a study of shared clonotypes between healthy human individuals. Clones were read by immunoSEQ multiplex PCR, and TCRdb kept only the in-frame ones, dropping some. This sample has around 2,000,000 clones, with around 93% found just once. Sequencing input: naive CD8+ T cells from PBMCs. These receptors were obtained from a man between 18 and 29 years old in good health. Some clones in this sample may be carry-over from other donors' samples. The CDR3 runs from the conserved cysteine through the conserved F or W. The order of the fields is clone size, V gene, D gene, J gene, CDR3 protein, CDR3 DNA. A D gene is named only where the DNA matches it firmly. Some rows have no size entry. The others give once, few or many, or a class for an expanded clone.

clone_size: NA; v_call: TRBV27; d_call: NA; j_call: TRBJ2-7; cdr3_aa: CASSPRVGHREQYF; cdr3_nt: TGTGCCAGCAGCCCCAGGGTAGGCCATAGGGAGCAGTACTTC
clone_size: NA; v_call: TRBV7-8; d_call: TRBD1; j_call: TRBJ2-1; cdr3_aa: CASSSAGTVYNEQFF; cdr3_nt: TGTGCCAGCAGCTCTGCCGGGACAGTATACAATGAGCAGTTCTTC
clone_size: NA; v_call: TRBV6-1; d_call: TRBD1; j_call: TRBJ2-7; cdr3_aa: CASSETGGHEQYF; cdr3_nt: TGTGCCAGCAGTGAAACAGGGGGCCACGAGCAGTACTTC
clone_size: NA; v_call: TRBV30; d_call: TRBD1; j_call: TRBJ1-1; cdr3_aa: CAGLTGMEAFF; cdr3_nt: TGTGCCGGACTGACAGGGATGGAAGCTTTCTTT
clone_size: NA; v_call: TRBV27; d_call: TRBD1; j_call: TRBJ1-5; cdr3_aa: CASSAHRGQPQHF; cdr3_nt: TGTGCCAGCAGTGCCCACAGGGGCCAGCCCCAGCATTTT
clone_size: NA; v_call: TRBV9; d_call: NA; j_call: TRBJ2-5; cdr3_aa: CASSVEPRTVQETQYF; cdr3_nt: TGTGCCAGCAGCGTAGAGCCCCGGACAGTTCAAGAGACCCAGTACTTC
clone_size: NA; v_call: TRBV5-4; d_call: TRBD1; j_call: TRBJ2-7; cdr3_aa: CASIQGGEQYF; cdr3_nt: TGTGCCAGCATACAGGGGGGAGAGCAGTACTTC
clone_size: once; v_call: TRBV2; d_call: NA; j_call: TRBJ1-2; cdr3_aa: CASVQADGGYTF; cdr3_nt: TGTGCCAGCGTACAGGCGGATGGCGGCTACACCTTC
clone_size: NA; v_call: TRBV29-1; d_call: NA; j_call: TRBJ2-7; cdr3_aa: CSVRNYEQYF; cdr3_nt: TGCAGCGTTCGAAATTACGAGCAGTACTTC
clone_size: NA; v_call: TRBV27; d_call: NA; j_call: TRBJ2-7; cdr3_aa: CASSLKVTPAEQYF; cdr3_nt: TGTGCCAGCAGTTTAAAGGTTACCCCGGCCGAGCAGTACTTC
clone_size: NA; v_call: TRBV27; d_call: TRBD1; j_call: TRBJ2-5; cdr3_aa: CASSQRTGIETQYF; cdr3_nt: TGTGCCAGCAGTCAAAGGACAGGGATCGAGACCCAGTACTTC
clone_size: NA; v_call: TRBV28; d_call: NA; j_call: TRBJ2-1; cdr3_aa: CASSLIGAGNNEQFF; cdr3_nt: TGTGCCAGCAGTTTAATAGGGGCAGGAAACAATGAGCAGTTCTTC
clone_size: NA; v_call: TRBV6-6; d_call: NA; j_call: TRBJ1-2; cdr3_aa: CASFPDTLNYGYTF; cdr3_nt: TGTGCCAGCTTCCCGGACACACTTAACTATGGCTACACCTTC
clone_size: NA; v_call: TRBV5-8; d_call: NA; j_call: TRBJ2-2; cdr3_aa: CASSLGIGELFF; cdr3_nt: TGTGCCAGCAGCCTGGGGATCGGGGAGCTGTTTTTT
clone_size: NA; v_call: TRBV9; d_call: TRBD2; j_call: TRBJ2-3; cdr3_aa: CASSVSGSPFRPDTQYF; cdr3_nt: TGTGCCAGCAGCGTTAGCGGGAGCCCCTTCAGGCCAGATACGCAGTATTTT
clone_size: NA; v_call: TRBV15; d_call: NA; j_call: TRBJ2-7; cdr3_aa: CATSSTWGVESYEQYF; cdr3_nt: TGTGCCACCAGCTCAACTTGGGGTGTCGAGTCCTACGAGCAGTACTTC
clone_size: NA; v_call: TRBV2; d_call: TRBD2; j_call: TRBJ2-1; cdr3_aa: CASSWTSGYNEQFF; cdr3_nt: TGTGCCAGCAGCTGGACTAGTGGGTACAATGAGCAGTTCTTC
clone_size: NA; v_call: TRBV5-1; d_call: NA; j_call: TRBJ2-3; cdr3_aa: CASSFPTVFDTDTQYF; cdr3_nt: TGCGCCAGCAGCTTTCCTACGGTTTTTGACACAGATACGCAGTATTTT
clone_size: NA; v_call: TRBV28; d_call: NA; j_call: TRBJ2-7; cdr3_aa: CASRGTPSSYEQYF; cdr3_nt: TGTGCCAGCAGGGGGACGCCCAGCTCCTACGAGCAGTACTTC
clone_size: NA; v_call: TRBV5-6; d_call: NA; j_call: TRBJ2-1; cdr3_aa: CASRSGTGTYNEQFF; cdr3_nt: TGTGCCAGCAGATCCGGGACGGGAACCTACAATGAGCAGTTCTTC
clone_size: once; v_call: TRBV6-1; d_call: NA; j_call: TRBJ1-2; cdr3_aa: CASSEATVRINYGYTF; cdr3_nt: TGTGCCAGCAGTGAAGCGACGGTCAGGATTAACTATGGCTACACCTTC
clone_size: once; v_call: TRBV9; d_call: NA; j_call: TRBJ1-2; cdr3_aa: CASSVLWSDGYTF; cdr3_nt: TGTGCCAGCAGCGTACTGTGGAGCGATGGCTACACCTTC
clone_size: NA; v_call: TRBV13; d_call: TRBD1; j_call: TRBJ1-4; cdr3_aa: CASSLGDRGNEKLFF; cdr3_nt: TGTGCCAGCAGCTTAGGGGACAGGGGGAACGAAAAACTGTTTTTT
clone_size: few; v_call: TRBV19; d_call: TRBD1; j_call: TRBJ2-2; cdr3_aa: CASSTLRTGAHTGELFF; cdr3_nt: TGTGCCAGTAGTACCCTCAGGACAGGGGCCCACACCGGGGAGCTGTTTTTT
clone_size: NA; v_call: TRBV28; d_call: NA; j_call: TRBJ1-1; cdr3_aa: CASSSVWGSTEAFF; cdr3_nt: TGTGCCAGCAGTTCTGTTTGGGGGAGCACTGAAGCTTTCTTT
clone_size: NA; v_call: TRBV13; d_call: NA; j_call: TRBJ2-7; cdr3_aa: CASSLGTGHSYEQYF; cdr3_nt: TGTGCCAGCAGCTTAGGCACAGGACACTCCTACGAGCAGTACTTC
clone_size: NA; v_call: TRBV9; d_call: NA; j_call: TRBJ2-2; cdr3_aa: CASSVGRGVAGELFF; cdr3_nt: TGTGCCAGCAGCGTAGGGCGGGGAGTTGCCGGGGAGCTGTTTTTT
clone_size: NA; v_call: TRBV9; d_call: NA; j_call: TRBJ2-2; cdr3_aa: CASNPYRALPNTGELFF; cdr3_nt: TGTGCCAGCAATCCTTATCGCGCACTACCGAACACCGGGGAGCTGTTTTTT
clone_size: NA; v_call: TRBV6-1; d_call: NA; j_call: TRBJ1-1; cdr3_aa: CASSEFKAGLNTEAFF; cdr3_nt: TGTGCCAGCAGTGAGTTTAAGGCAGGCCTAAACACTGAAGCTTTCTTT
clone_size: NA; v_call: TRBV11-2; d_call: NA; j_call: TRBJ2-7; cdr3_aa: CASSFGTGYEQYF; cdr3_nt: TGTGCCAGCAGCTTCGGTACGGGCTACGAGCAGTACTTC
clone_size: once; v_call: TRBV27; d_call: NA; j_call: TRBJ2-1; cdr3_aa: CASNKAGDEQFF; cdr3_nt: TGTGCCAGCAATAAAGCTGGGGATGAGCAGTTCTTC
clone_size: NA; v_call: TRBV29-1; d_call: TRBD2; j_call: TRBJ2-2; cdr3_aa: CSVRGVSGRAGGTGELFF; cdr3_nt: TGCAGCGTCCGCGGGGTTAGCGGGAGGGCCGGTGGGACCGGGGAGCTGTTTTTT
clone_size: once; v_call: TRBV7-9; d_call: TRBD1; j_call: TRBJ2-5; cdr3_aa: CASSLVDRGETQYF; cdr3_nt: TGTGCCAGCAGCTTAGTAGACAGGGGAGAGACCCAGTACTTC
clone_size: NA; v_call: TRBV10-2; d_call: NA; j_call: TRBJ2-1; cdr3_aa: CASRPRLGPFDEQFF; cdr3_nt: TGCGCCAGCAGGCCCCGACTAGGGCCGTTCGATGAGCAGTTCTTC
clone_size: once; v_call: TRBV11-2; d_call: NA; j_call: TRBJ1-2; cdr3_aa: CASSLLGLYTF; cdr3_nt: TGTGCCAGCAGCTTGTTGGGTCTATACACCTTC
clone_size: NA; v_call: TRBV7-9; d_call: NA; j_call: TRBJ2-7; cdr3_aa: CASQQTDRGEQYF; cdr3_nt: TGTGCCAGCCAACAAACGGACCGAGGCGAGCAGTACTTC
clone_size: NA; v_call: TRBV19; d_call: NA; j_call: TRBJ2-1; cdr3_aa: CASSWWNEQFF; cdr3_nt: TGTGCCAGTAGTTGGTGGAATGAGCAGTTCTTC
clone_size: NA; v_call: TRBV4-2; d_call: NA; j_call: TRBJ2-7; cdr3_aa: CASSQGQYYEQYF; cdr3_nt: TGTGCCAGCAGCCAAGGGCAATATTACGAGCAGTACTTC
clone_size: NA; v_call: TRBV27; d_call: NA; j_call: TRBJ2-2; cdr3_aa: CASSFGRAFTGELFF; cdr3_nt: TGTGCCAGCAGTTTTGGTCGGGCCTTTACGGGGGAGCTGTTTTTT
clone_size: NA; v_call: TRBV4-2; d_call: NA; j_call: TRBJ2-1; cdr3_aa: CASSPKTPEGEQFF; cdr3_nt: TGTGCCAGCAGCCCCAAGACCCCCGAGGGGGAGCAGTTCTTC
clone_size: few; v_call: TRBV9; d_call: TRBD2; j_call: TRBJ2-5; cdr3_aa: CASSTSGRAETQYF; cdr3_nt: TGTGCCAGCAGCACTAGCGGGAGGGCGGAGACCCAGTACTTC
clone_size: NA; v_call: TRBV11-2; d_call: NA; j_call: TRBJ2-7; cdr3_aa: CASSQEPEQYF; cdr3_nt: TGTGCCAGCAGCCAGGAGCCCGAGCAGTACTTC
clone_size: once; v_call: TRBV11-2; d_call: NA; j_call: TRBJ1-4; cdr3_aa: CASSYQGVNEKLFF; cdr3_nt: TGTGCCAGCAGCTACCAGGGAGTTAATGAAAAACTGTTTTTT
clone_size: NA; v_call: TRBV19; d_call: TRBD2; j_call: TRBJ2-1; cdr3_aa: CASSLASGFGEQFF; cdr3_nt: TGTGCCAGTAGTTTGGCTAGCGGGTTTGGTGAGCAGTTCTTC
clone_size: NA; v_call: TRBV5-4; d_call: TRBD2; j_call: TRBJ2-1; cdr3_aa: CASILAGEYNEQFF; cdr3_nt: TGTGCCAGCATTCTAGCGGGAGAATACAATGAGCAGTTCTTC
clone_size: NA; v_call: TRBV9; d_call: NA; j_call: TRBJ1-2; cdr3_aa: CASSAPTERAKVF; cdr3_nt: TGTGCCAGCAGCGCCCCGACCGAGAGGGCAAAGGTCTTC
clone_size: NA; v_call: TRBV10-1; d_call: NA; j_call: TRBJ2-1; cdr3_aa: CASVRDSGDTQFF; cdr3_nt: TGCGCCAGCGTTCGGGACTCCGGGGATACGCAGTTCTTC
clone_size: NA; v_call: TRBV5-1; d_call: NA; j_call: TRBJ2-1; cdr3_aa: CASSLVGRALDEQFF; cdr3_nt: TGCGCCAGCAGCTTGGTGGGACGGGCCTTGGATGAGCAGTTCTTC
clone_size: NA; v_call: TRBV6-1; d_call: NA; j_call: TRBJ2-7; cdr3_aa: CASSAGPGEQYF; cdr3_nt: TGTGCCAGCAGTGCCGGGCCCGGGGAGCAGTACTTC
clone_size: NA; v_call: TRBV30; d_call: NA; j_call: TRBJ1-1; cdr3_aa: CAWKEGGGTEAFF; cdr3_nt: TGTGCCTGGAAGGAGGGGGGCGGGACTGAAGCTTTCTTT
clone_size: NA; v_call: TRBV10-1; d_call: TRBD1; j_call: TRBJ2-7; cdr3_aa: CASSDWTGGEQYF; cdr3_nt: TGCGCCAGCAGTGATTGGACAGGGGGCGAGCAGTACTTC
clone_size: NA; v_call: TRBV6-6; d_call: NA; j_call: TRBJ2-7; cdr3_aa: CASRTLGRGQYF; cdr3_nt: TGTGCCAGCAGAACGCTCGGGCGCGGGCAGTACTTC
clone_size: NA; v_call: TRBV15; d_call: NA; j_call: TRBJ1-4; cdr3_aa: CATQGGDGDEKLFF; cdr3_nt: TGTGCCACCCAAGGAGGGGATGGGGATGAAAAACTGTTTTTT
clone_size: NA; v_call: TRBV27; d_call: TRBD2; j_call: TRBJ2-7; cdr3_aa: CASSPRLAVPYEQYF; cdr3_nt: TGTGCCAGCAGTCCACGACTAGCGGTTCCCTACGAGCAGTACTTC